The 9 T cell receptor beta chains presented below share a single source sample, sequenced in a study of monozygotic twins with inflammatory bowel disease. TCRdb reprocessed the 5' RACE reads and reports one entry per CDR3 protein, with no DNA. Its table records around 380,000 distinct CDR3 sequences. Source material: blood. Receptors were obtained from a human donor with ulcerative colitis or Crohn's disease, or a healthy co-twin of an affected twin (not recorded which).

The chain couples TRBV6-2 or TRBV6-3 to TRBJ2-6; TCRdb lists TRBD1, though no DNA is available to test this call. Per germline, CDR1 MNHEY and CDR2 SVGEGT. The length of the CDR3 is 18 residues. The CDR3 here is CASSPPGRIFSGANVLTF.

This CDR3 reads CATSSRAVINEKLFF. The chain employs TRBV15 and TRBJ1-4. This CDR3 has 15 residues. Germline loops: CDR1 LNHNV, CDR2 YYDKDF (reference sequence).

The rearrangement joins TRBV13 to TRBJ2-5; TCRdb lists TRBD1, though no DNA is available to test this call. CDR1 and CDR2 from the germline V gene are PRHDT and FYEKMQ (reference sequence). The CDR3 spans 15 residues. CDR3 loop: CASSPKGQGGETQYF. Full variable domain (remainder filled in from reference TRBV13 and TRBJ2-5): AAGVIQSPRHLIKEKRETATLKCYPIPRHDTVYWYQQGPGQDPQFLISFYEKMQSDKGSIPDRFSAQQFSDYHSELNMSSLELGDSALYFCASSPKGQGGETQYFGPGTRLLVL.

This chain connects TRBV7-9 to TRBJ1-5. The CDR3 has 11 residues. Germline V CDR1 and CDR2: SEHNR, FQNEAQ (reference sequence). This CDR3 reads CAKQGFQPQHF.

CDR3 protein: CASSLEGSGAWRPQHF. The gene calls are TRBV5-8 and TRBJ1-5; TCRdb picks TRBD1, but there is no DNA to check that call. CDR3 size: 16 residues. The germline gives CDR1 SGHTS, CDR2 YDEGEE.

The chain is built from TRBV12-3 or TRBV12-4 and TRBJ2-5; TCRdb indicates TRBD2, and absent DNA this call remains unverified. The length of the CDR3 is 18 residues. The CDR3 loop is CASSRTSSGGPVQETQYF.

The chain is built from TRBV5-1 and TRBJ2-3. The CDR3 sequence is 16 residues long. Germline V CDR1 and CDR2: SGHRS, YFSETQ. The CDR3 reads CASSPQAFSGTDTQYF.

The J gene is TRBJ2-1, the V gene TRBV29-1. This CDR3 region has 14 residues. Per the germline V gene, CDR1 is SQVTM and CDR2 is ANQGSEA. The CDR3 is CSVGYSLGSHEQFF.

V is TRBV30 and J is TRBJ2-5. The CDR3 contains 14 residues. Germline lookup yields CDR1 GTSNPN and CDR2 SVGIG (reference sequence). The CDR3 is CAWSPQWNRETQYF.